The entry that follows covers one T cell receptor (beta chain) sequence. Its antigen is as yet unknown. This entry is derived from a study of early T cells in non-severe SARS-CoV-2 infection. Whole-study findings and limits: The study's VDJdb matching favored anti-spike CD8 responses and missed private and CD4 specificities.

Attachment of unique molecular identifiers to individual cDNA molecules was performed. TCRdb re-called the 5' RACE reads through MiXCR, storing one row per CDR3 protein. The sample lists approximately 70,000 distinct CDR3 sequences; about an eighth were seen once. CDR3 length: 14 residues. CDR1 is SNHLY and CDR2 is FYNNEI in the germline V gene. V dropped 6 bases and J dropped 0 bases, with 12 bases sitting between them. Input material: whole blood. The V and J genes are TRBV2 and TRBJ2-7, with D unresolved. This TCR was sampled from an adult who was a healthcare worker with PCR-confirmed SARS-CoV-2 infection or an uninfected control (not recorded which). The CDR3 protein is CASRADPSSYEQYF. The CDR3, as DNA: TGTGCCAGCAGGGCGGACCCGAGCTCCTACGAGCAGTACTTC.